This passage covers 30 T cell receptor beta chains from one sample sequenced in a study of blood T cell repertoires in COVID-19. The table came from immunoSEQ multiplex PCR; TCRdb's copy has only in-frame clones and leaves some out. The table shows some 180,000 clones, with around 85% occurring only once. Input material: peripheral blood. Receptors originate from an older woman with acute or convalescent COVID-19.

J is TRBJ1-1 and V is TRBV30; unclear D gene. Per the germline V gene, CDR1 is GTSNPN and CDR2 is SVGIG (reference sequence). CDR3 length equals 13 residues. V was clipped by 1 base and J by 1 base, with 7 bases between them. DNA for the CDR3: TGTGCCTGGAGTGACCGGGGGAACACTGAAGCTTTCTTT. Its translation: CAWSDRGNTEAFF.

This sequence joins TRBV27 and TRBJ2-3; 10 bases map to TRBD1. Losses at the gene ends were 2 bases for V and 7 bases for J; bases not matched to a gene: 9. The CDR3 is made up of 16 amino acids. The germline CDR1 and CDR2 sequences are MNHEY and SMNVEV (reference sequence). The CDR3 spells CASSLIGDRGRNTQYF. DNA of the CDR3: TGTGCCAGCAGTTTAATCGGGGACAGGGGTAGGAATACGCAGTATTTT.

The V call is TRBV4-1, the J call TRBJ2-4, with 8 bases fitting TRBD2. Per germline, CDR1 MGHRA and CDR2 YSYEKL. The CDR3 runs 17 residues. J was trimmed by 3 bases and V by 1 base; bases with no gene match: 8. The CDR3 region is CASSQVWGLAGKNIQYF. As DNA, the CDR3 is TGCGCCAGCAGCCAAGTTTGGGGGCTAGCGGGCAAAAACATTCAGTACTTC.

This chain connects TRBV3-1 (or the pseudogene TRBV3-2) to TRBJ1-4, with D perhaps matching TRBD1 (5 bases). Trimming removed 2 bases at V and 4 bases at J, with 11 bases between. Germline V gene data show CDR1 as LGHDT and CDR2 as YNNKEL (reference sequence). The CDR3 spans 15 residues. CDR3 sequence (DNA): TGTGCCAGCAGCCAAAATCCCGGGGGTAATGAAAAACTGTTTTTT. Its protein is CASSQNPGGNEKLFF.

This clone was seen a handful of times. This chain uses TRBV10-3 with TRBJ1-3; TRBD1 aligns across 9 bases. Germline assignment: CDR1 ENHRY and CDR2 SYGVKD. The CDR3 runs 16 residues. V trimming: 0 bases; J trimming: 4 bases; junction bases outside the gene matches: 4. The CDR3 nucleotides read TGTGCCATCAGTGAGTCGAAGACAGGGGGAGGAAACACCATATATTTT. Protein sequence: CAISESKTGGGNTIYF.

The rearrangement links TRBV2 to TRBJ1-3; a weak D match, TRBD1 (5 bases). Trimming left V 6 bases short and J 0 bases short, with 12 bases between. Germline V gene lookup returns CDR1 SNHLY and CDR2 FYNNEI. CDR3 length: 15 residues. The CDR3 DNA reads as TGTGCCAGCAGAAGGGACGGGAGCTCTGGAAACACCATATATTTT. Its protein is CASRRDGSSGNTIYF. Together with reference TRBV2 and TRBJ1-3, the CDR3 gives the full variable domain: EPEVTQTPSHQVTQMGQEVILRCVPISNHLYFYWYRQILGQKVEFLVSFYNNEISEKSEIFDDQFSVERPDGSNFTLKIRSTKLEDSAMYFCASRRDGSSGNTIYFGEGSWLTVV.

V and J are TRBV28 and TRBJ1-1, with D maybe TRBD1 (5 bases). Per germline, CDR1 MDHEN and CDR2 SYDVKM. This CDR3 has 14 residues. V lost 4 bases and J 2 bases, leaving 11 bases between the germline ends. The CDR3 protein is CASSSGTDNTEAFF. CDR3 in DNA: TGTGCCAGCAGTTCCGGGACTGATAACACTGAAGCTTTCTTT.

The genes are TRBV2 and TRBJ1-5, with D hard to call. The V gene's germline CDR1 is SNHLY and CDR2 FYNNEI. V lost 7 bases and J lost 2, with 12 bases in between. The CDR3 is 14 amino acids. As DNA, the CDR3 is TGTGCCAGCAAGGAGGAATCGGGCAATCAGCCCCAGCATTTT. Translation: CASKEESGNQPQHF.

The genes are TRBV6-5 and TRBJ1-2; perhaps TRBD1 as D (6 bases). The CDR3 totals 13 residues. The V end lost 7 bases, the J end lost 3 bases, and 12 bases lay between the germline ends. Germline loops: CDR1 MNHEY, CDR2 SVGAGI. The CDR3 loop reads CASTHRADYGYTF. For the CDR3, the DNA is TGTGCCAGCACCCACAGGGCGGACTATGGCTACACCTTC.

This chain joins TRBV19 and TRBJ2-2; 8 bases are a match to TRBD1. The CDR3 contains 17 residues. V gave up 4 bases and J gave up 0 bases; unmatched junction bases: 7. Germline assignment: CDR1 LNHDA and CDR2 SQIVND (reference sequence). CDR3 sequence reads: CASSTSRTGTNTGELFF. In DNA form, the CDR3 reads TGTGCCAGTAGTACCAGCCGGACAGGGACGAACACCGGGGAGCTGTTTTTT.

The chain couples TRBV12-3 or TRBV12-4 to TRBJ2-5; D is ambiguous. Trimming left V 7 bases short and J 4 bases short, with 13 bases between. The CDR3 covers 13 residues. CDR3 in DNA: TGTGCCAGCAACGACCCCCGCGGAGAGACCCAGTACTTC. Amino acids: CASNDPRGETQYF.

The chain couples TRBV27 to TRBJ2-5, with 10 bases identical to TRBD1. Germline trimming cut 6 bases from V and 4 bases from J; bases unmatched to any gene: 8. Germline V gene lookup returns CDR1 MNHEY and CDR2 SMNVEV (reference sequence). The CDR3 consists of 15 residues. The CDR3 DNA is TGTGCCAGCAGCCCCCGGGACAGGGGAGGAGAGACCCAGTACTTC. This encodes CASSPRDRGGETQYF.

The V and J genes are TRBV27 and TRBJ1-6; D call uncertain. The V gene lost 10 bases and the J gene lost 6 bases, with 13 bases spanning the gap. There are 13 residues in the CDR3. CDR1 and CDR2 (germline): MNHEY, SMNVEV (reference sequence). The CDR3 sequence: CATATSLNSPLHF. The CDR3 region has the DNA TGTGCCACGGCGACTTCTCTTAATTCACCCCTCCACTTT.

This rearrangement joins TRBV14 to TRBJ1-3, with D possibly TRBD1 on 6 matching bases. CDR1 is SGHDN and CDR2 is FVKESK in the germline V gene. The CDR3 contains 15 residues. Deletions cut 5 bases from V and 0 bases from J, with 11 bases between. Here the CDR3 DNA reads TGTGCCAGCAGCGTCCGCAGGGGCTCTGGAAACACCATATATTTT. This gives the protein CASSVRRGSGNTIYF.

This chain connects TRBV19 to TRBJ1-2; D may be TRBD1 (5 bases). The CDR3 loop spans 13 amino acids. Germline CDR1 reads LNHDA; CDR2 reads SQIVND (reference sequence). V was pared by 7 bases and J by 4 bases, with 13 bases between. The DNA for the CDR3 is TGTGCCAGTAAAAGGGTAGGGGTCTATGGCTACACCTTC. Its protein product is CASKRVGVYGYTF.

The chain employs TRBV6-6 and TRBJ1-6; D may be TRBD1 (5 bases). The V end was cut by 8 bases, the J end by 2 bases, with 10 bases between. The length of the CDR3 is 14 residues. CDR1 and CDR2 (germline): MNHNY, SVGAGI (reference sequence). The CDR3 is CASGGGTYNSPLHF. The DNA for the CDR3 is TGTGCCAGCGGGGGGGGGACCTATAATTCACCCCTCCACTTT.

The rearrangement joins TRBV7-3 to TRBJ1-5, with 9 bases that match TRBD1. V trimming: 5 bases; J trimming: 1 base; junction bases outside the gene matches: 3. CDR1 SGHTA and CDR2 FQGTGA come from the germline V gene. This CDR3 spans 15 amino acids. CDR3 region: CASSQTGGSNQPQHF. The CDR3, as DNA: TGTGCCAGCAGCCAGACAGGGGGAAGCAATCAGCCCCAGCATTTT.

This clone occurred many times. The chain uses TRBV28 and TRBJ1-6; no firm D call. Trimming took off 8 bases at V and 8 bases at J, with 19 bases between the two ends. The CDR3 contains 15 residues. Germline CDR1 is MDHEN and CDR2 is SYDVKM. CDR3 sequence: CASWGDSLVDSPLHF. Written as DNA, the CDR3 is TGTGCCAGCTGGGGAGACTCCTTGGTAGATTCACCCCTCCACTTT. Filled out from reference TRBV28 and TRBJ1-6, the complete variable domain reads DVKVTQSSRYLVKRTGEKVFLECVQDMDHENMFWYRQDPGLGLRLIYFSYDVKMKEKGDIPEGYSVSREKKERFSLILESASTNQTSMYLCASWGDSLVDSPLHFGNGTRLTVT.

The V gene is TRBV27, the J gene TRBJ2-7; D is perhaps TRBD2 (7 bases). The germline V gene encodes CDR1 MNHEY and CDR2 SMNVEV (reference sequence). The CDR3 covers 17 residues. V was trimmed by 3 bases and J by 0 bases, leaving 18 bases between them. The CDR3 protein is CASSLLGGGNPSYEQYV. The CDR3 coding sequence is TGTGCCAGCAGTTTGTTAGGGGGGGGGAATCCCTCCTACGAGCAGTACGTC.

The V and J genes are TRBV6-4 and TRBJ2-1, with 12 positions matching TRBD2. This CDR3 region has 15 residues. Germline V gene sequence: CDR1 MRHNA, CDR2 SNTAGT. The V segment lost 3 bases and the J segment 6 bases; nucleotides outside the gene matches: 3. Here the CDR3 reads CASSESSGRANEQFF. The CDR3 bases are TGTGCCAGCAGTGAATCTAGCGGGAGGGCCAATGAGCAGTTCTTC.

Comment on this clone: The junction does not match germline at one end; this may be a read error. This chain joins TRBV3-1 (or the pseudogene TRBV3-2) and TRBJ2-1, with TRBD1 identical over 7 bases. Per germline, CDR1 LGHDT and CDR2 YNNKEL (reference sequence). CDR3 size: 12 residues. The CDR3 protein is CASSQVGGQVVF. Here the CDR3 DNA reads TGTGCCAGCAGCCAAGTAGGAGGACAGGTCGTCTTC.

The genes are TRBV9 and TRBJ1-3; D not resolved. The ends were cut back, 0 bases at V and 4 bases at J, with 5 bases in the middle. This CDR3 is 13 amino acids long. Germline CDR1 SGDLS, CDR2 YYNGEE. CDR3 sequence: CASSVDQGNTIYF. DNA of the CDR3: TGTGCCAGCAGCGTAGATCAGGGAAACACCATATATTTT.

In this sample, this clone turned up a few times. The genes are TRBV28 and TRBJ2-7; weak D call: TRBD1 (7 bases). The V gene's germline CDR1 is MDHEN and CDR2 SYDVKM. The CDR3 length is 14 residues. Trimming pared 6 bases from V and 0 bases from J, leaving 12 bases between. The CDR3 DNA is TGTGCCAGCAGAACTCAGGGGGGCTCCTACGAGCAGTACTTC. Its protein is CASRTQGGSYEQYF.

The DNA of the CDR3 is TGTGCCAGCCATGGAGCAGGGGTGGCTTCACCCCTCCACTTT. This gives the protein CASHGAGVASPLHF. V gene TRBV2 combines with J gene TRBJ1-6; D is possibly TRBD1 (6 bases). Germline CDR1 and CDR2: SNHLY and FYNNEI. The CDR3 has 14 amino acids. V was trimmed by 8 bases and J by 9 bases, leaving 17 bases between them.

This clone is a singleton in its sample. The chain combines TRBV6-5 with TRBJ1-2; possible D gene TRBD1, 5 bases. The CDR3 runs to 15 residues. In germline, CDR1 is MNHEY, CDR2 SVGAGI. The V and J ends lost 8 bases and 4 bases respectively, with 20 bases between them. The CDR3 protein is CASQGRGESGYGYTF. DNA for the CDR3: TGTGCCAGCCAGGGACGGGGGGAAAGTGGCTATGGCTACACCTTC.

The chain joins TRBV3-1 (or the pseudogene TRBV3-2) to TRBJ1-1, with D possibly being TRBD1 (5 bases). Per germline, CDR1 LGHDT and CDR2 YNNKEL (reference sequence). This CDR3 has 13 residues. V gave up 6 bases and J gave up 6 bases, with 14 bases separating them. The CDR3 DNA is TGTGCCAGCAGTCGAGACAGAATGGCTGAAGCTTTCTTT. It encodes CASSRDRMAEAFF.

The J gene is TRBJ2-1, the V gene TRBV6-5, with TRBD2 matching 13 bases. The germline V gene has CDR1 MNHEY and CDR2 SVGAGI. This CDR3 region has 15 residues. The junction had 5 bases not matched to a gene; V was cut back by 4 bases and J by 8 bases. CDR3 nucleotides: TGTGCCAGCAGTTCAAGGACTAGCGGGAGTTATGAGCAGTTCTTC. This sequence encodes CASSSRTSGSYEQFF.

This clone has a single count. The V gene is TRBV25-1, the J gene TRBJ2-1; 9 positions agree with TRBD1. This CDR3 has 13 residues. Germline assignment: CDR1 MGHDK and CDR2 SYGVNS. The V and J ends lost 6 bases and 3 bases, in that order; junction bases with no gene match: 0. CDR3 in amino acids: CASRTGGYNEQFF. The DNA of the CDR3 is TGTGCCAGCAGGACAGGGGGCTACAATGAGCAGTTCTTC. The complete variable domain, with remaining parts taken from reference TRBV25-1 and TRBJ2-1, reads EADIYQTPRYLVIGTGKKITLECSQTMGHDKMYWYQQDPGMELHLIHYSYGVNSTEKGDLSSESTVSRIRTEHFPLTLESARPSHTSQYLCASRTGGYNEQFFGPGTRLTVL.

This chain links TRBV6-5 with TRBJ1-1, with a possible D match to TRBD1 (6 bases). V shed 0 bases and J shed 11 bases, with 16 bases lying between them. The CDR3 runs 14 residues. Germline V gene lookup returns CDR1 MNHEY and CDR2 SVGAGI. CDR3 sequence: CASSYSRTASEAFF. CDR3 nucleotides: TGTGCCAGCAGTTACTCGAGGACAGCGTCCGAGGCTTTCTTT.

Only a few counts were recorded for this clone. The chain recombines TRBV15 with TRBJ2-1; maybe TRBD2 (5 bases). CDR3 length equals 15 residues. Germline lookup yields CDR1 LNHNV and CDR2 YYDKDF (reference sequence). Deletions cut 3 bases from V and 7 bases from J, with 16 bases between. The CDR3 spells CATSSPGRRENEQFF. The CDR3 bases are TGTGCCACCAGCAGTCCGGGTCGTCGGGAAAATGAGCAGTTCTTC.